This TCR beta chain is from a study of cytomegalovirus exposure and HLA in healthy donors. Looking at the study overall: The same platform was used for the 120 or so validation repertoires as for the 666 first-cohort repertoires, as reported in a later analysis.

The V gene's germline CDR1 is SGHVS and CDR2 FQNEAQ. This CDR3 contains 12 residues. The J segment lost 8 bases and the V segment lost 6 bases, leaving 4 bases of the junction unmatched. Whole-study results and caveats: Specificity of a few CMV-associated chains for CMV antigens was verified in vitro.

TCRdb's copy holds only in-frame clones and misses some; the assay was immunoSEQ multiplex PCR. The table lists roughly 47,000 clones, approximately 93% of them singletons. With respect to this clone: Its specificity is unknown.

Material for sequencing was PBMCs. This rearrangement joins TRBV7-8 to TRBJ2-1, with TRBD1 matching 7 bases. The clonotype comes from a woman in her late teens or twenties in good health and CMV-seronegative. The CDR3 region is CASRQGMDEQFF. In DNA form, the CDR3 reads TGTGCCAGCAGACAGGGGATGGATGAGCAGTTCTTC.